These T cell receptor beta chains were read from a single sample in a study of blood T cell repertoires in COVID-19. Method: immunoSEQ multiplex PCR; TCRdb's copy keeps in-frame clones and lacks some. The sample includes 300,000 to 450,000 clones, 80% to 90% of them seen just once. The source material was peripheral blood. Source of these receptors: a woman in her thirties with COVID-19, enrolled during active disease. The CDR3 runs from the conserved cysteine through the conserved F or W. D genes are given only for firm matches. Not every row has a clone size; where given, it reads once, few, many or a size class.

V: TRBV6-6; D: .; J: TRBJ1-1; size: .; CDR3: CASSSALEAFF; DNA: TGTGCCAGCAGTTCCGCGTTAGAAGCTTTCTTT
V: TRBV7-9; D: TRBD2; J: TRBJ2-2; size: .; CDR3: CASSQKRGHTGELFF; DNA: TGTGCCAGCAGCCAGAAGCGGGGGCACACCGGGGAGCTGTTTTTT
V: TRBV7-9; D: TRBD2; J: TRBJ2-5; size: .; CDR3: CASSPIGSSGGQETQYF; DNA: TGTGCCAGCAGCCCGATCGGATCTAGCGGGGGGCAAGAGACCCAGTACTTC
V: TRBV9; D: TRBD1; J: TRBJ1-1; size: .; CDR3: CASSGGSGGTEAFF; DNA: TGTGCCAGCAGCGGAGGATCAGGGGGAACTGAAGCTTTCTTT
V: TRBV6-2/TRBV6-3; D: TRBD2; J: TRBJ2-3; size: .; CDR3: CASSYSMTSGGSTDTQYF; DNA: TGTGCCAGCAGTTACTCGATGACTAGCGGGGGGAGCACAGATACGCAGTATTTT
V: TRBV5-6; D: .; J: TRBJ1-2; size: .; CDR3: CASSSDINYGYTF; DNA: TGTGCCAGCAGCTCGGACATCAACTATGGCTACACCTTC
V: TRBV29-1; D: TRBD1; J: TRBJ2-2; size: once; CDR3: CSVEGTGTGANGELFF; DNA: TGCAGCGTTGAAGGAACCGGGACAGGGGCGAACGGGGAGCTGTTTTTT
V: TRBV10-3; D: .; J: TRBJ1-1; size: .; CDR3: CAISGGNTEAFF; DNA: TGTGCCATCAGTGGAGGGAACACTGAAGCTTTCTTT
V: TRBV10-2; D: TRBD1; J: TRBJ1-4; size: .; CDR3: CASSESDRGLYLYEKLFF; DNA: TGCGCCAGCAGTGAGTCTGACAGGGGGCTTTATTTATATGAAAAACTGTTTTTT
V: TRBV25-1; D: .; J: TRBJ2-5; size: .; CDR3: CASSPYEGGPGAQYF; DNA: TGTGCCAGCAGTCCTTATGAGGGGGGGCCTGGGGCCCAGTACTTC
V: TRBV27; D: TRBD1; J: TRBJ2-4; size: .; CDR3: CASSFPDRFLAKNIQYF; DNA: TGTGCCAGCAGTTTCCCGGACAGGTTCCTAGCCAAAAACATTCAGTACTTC
V: TRBV13; D: TRBD1; J: TRBJ1-3; size: .; CDR3: CASSLTGYVSGNTIYF; DNA: TGTGCCAGCAGCTTGACAGGGTACGTCTCTGGAAACACCATATATTTT
V: TRBV4-1; D: TRBD1; J: TRBJ2-2; size: .; CDR3: CASSQVTGINTGELFF; DNA: TGCGCCAGCAGCCAAGTGACAGGGATTAACACCGGGGAGCTGTTTTTT
V: TRBV6-5; D: .; J: TRBJ1-6; size: once; CDR3: CASSRSHNSPLHF; DNA: TGTGCCAGCAGCCGCAGTCACAATTCACCCCTCCACTTT
V: TRBV2; D: .; J: TRBJ1-5; size: .; CDR3: CASSVFGGNNQPQHF; DNA: TGTGCCAGCAGTGTTTTCGGCGGTAACAATCAGCCCCAGCATTTT
V: TRBV4-3; D: .; J: TRBJ2-1; size: .; CDR3: CASSHELPRDNEQFF; DNA: TGCGCCAGCAGCCATGAATTACCGAGGGACAATGAGCAGTTCTTC
V: TRBV2; D: TRBD2; J: TRBJ2-3; size: .; CDR3: CASRPHGGAADTQYF; DNA: TGTGCCAGCAGACCCCACGGGGGGGCGGCAGATACGCAGTATTTT
V: TRBV9; D: .; J: TRBJ2-2; size: once; CDR3: CASSVDRPSNTGELFF; DNA: TGTGCCAGCAGCGTAGACAGGCCCTCGAACACCGGGGAGCTGTTTTTT
V: TRBV10-1; D: TRBD1; J: TRBJ2-3; size: .; CDR3: CASSGPAGDREATDTQYF; DNA: TGCGCCAGCAGTGGACCCGCTGGGGACAGGGAGGCCACAGATACGCAGTATTTT
V: TRBV6-2/TRBV6-3; D: TRBD2; J: TRBJ2-3; size: .; CDR3: CASSYSTSGGAADTQYF; DNA: TGTGCCAGCAGTTACTCGACTAGCGGGGGGGCAGCAGATACGCAGTATTTT
V: TRBV6-2/TRBV6-3; D: TRBD1; J: TRBJ1-6; size: .; CDR3: CASSHQDRGPSPLHF; DNA: TGTGCCAGCAGTCATCAGGACAGGGGGCCTTCTCCCCTCCACTTT
V: TRBV7-2; D: .; J: TRBJ2-1; size: .; CDR3: CASRGEGGPYNEQFF; DNA: TGTGCCAGCAGGGGGGAGGGGGGCCCCTACAATGAGCAGTTCTTC
V: TRBV7-8; D: .; J: TRBJ2-1; size: .; CDR3: CASSSGGYNEQFF; DNA: TGTGCCAGCAGCTCCGGCGGTTACAATGAGCAGTTCTTC
V: TRBV20-1; D: .; J: TRBJ1-2; size: .; CDR3: CSASGGFSGYTF; DNA: TGCAGTGCCAGTGGCGGGTTTAGTGGCTACACCTTC
V: TRBV27; D: TRBD1; J: TRBJ2-7; size: .; CDR3: CASSPSTGYHEQYF; DNA: TGTGCCAGCAGTCCTTCGACAGGGTACCACGAGCAGTACTTC
V: TRBV27; D: TRBD2; J: TRBJ2-3; size: .; CDR3: CASSYGGGDTQYF; DNA: TGTGCCAGCAGTTATGGGGGAGGGGATACGCAGTATTTT
V: TRBV19; D: TRBD2; J: TRBJ2-1; size: .; CDR3: CASSISSGIYNEQFF; DNA: TGTGCCAGTAGTATCTCTAGCGGGATCTACAATGAGCAGTTCTTC
V: TRBV27; D: .; J: TRBJ1-1; size: .; CDR3: CASSPSVGAEAFF; DNA: TGTGCCAGCAGTCCGTCCGTGGGCGCTGAAGCTTTCTTT
V: TRBV7-9; D: TRBD1; J: TRBJ1-1; size: .; CDR3: CASSPGTGGILNTEAFF; DNA: TGTGCCAGCAGCCCCGGGACAGGGGGCATCTTGAACACTGAAGCTTTCTTT
V: TRBV7-9; D: TRBD1; J: TRBJ2-7; size: .; CDR3: CASSRGPYEQYF; DNA: TGTGCCAGTTCTAGGGGGCCCTACGAGCAGTACTTC
V: TRBV7-2; D: TRBD2; J: TRBJ2-3; size: .; CDR3: CASSTTSGINTDTQYF; DNA: TGTGCCAGCAGCACTACTAGCGGGATTAACACAGATACGCAGTATTTT
V: TRBV6-6; D: .; J: TRBJ2-2; size: .; CDR3: CASSPQGVNTGELFF; DNA: TGTGCCAGCAGTCCTCAAGGAGTGAACACCGGGGAGCTGTTTTTT
V: TRBV4-2; D: .; J: TRBJ1-3; size: .; CDR3: CASSQDLEGISGNTIYF; DNA: TGTGCCAGCAGCCAAGATTTGGAGGGGATCTCTGGAAACACCATATATTTT
V: TRBV7-9; D: TRBD2; J: TRBJ2-1; size: .; CDR3: CATAGLAGPLRAGEQIF; DNA: TGTGCCACCGCGGGACTAGCGGGCCCCCTTCGAGCGGGGGAGCAGATCTTC
V: TRBV7-9; D: .; J: TRBJ2-1; size: .; CDR3: CAGTSTGSSYNEQFF; DNA: TGTGCCGGCACCTCAACGGGAAGCTCCTACAATGAGCAGTTCTTC
V: TRBV24-1; D: .; J: TRBJ1-2; size: .; CDR3: CATSDNGQHNYGYTF; DNA: TGTGCCACCAGTGATAACGGACAGCATAACTATGGCTACACCTTC
V: TRBV6-6; D: TRBD1; J: TRBJ2-7; size: .; CDR3: CASSQTGVVSYEQYF; DNA: TGTGCCAGCAGTCAGACAGGGGTAGTATCCTACGAGCAGTACTTC
V: TRBV12-5; D: .; J: TRBJ2-6; size: .; CDR3: CASGLPFAGASGANVLTF; DNA: TGTGCTAGTGGTTTGCCCTTCGCGGGGGCCTCTGGGGCCAACGTCCTGACTTTC
V: TRBV28; D: .; J: TRBJ1-5; size: .; CDR3: CASTIDKGRNQPQHF; DNA: TGTGCCAGCACCATCGATAAGGGGAGGAATCAGCCCCAGCATTTT
V: TRBV29-1; D: TRBD2; J: TRBJ2-1; size: .; CDR3: CSVRQLATNEQFF; DNA: TGCAGCGTTCGCCAACTAGCGACCAATGAGCAGTTCTTC
V: TRBV7-2; D: TRBD1; J: TRBJ2-7; size: few; CDR3: CASSLANAGGNYEQYF; DNA: TGTGCCAGCAGCTTAGCGAACGCAGGGGGAAACTACGAGCAGTACTTC
V: TRBV12-5; D: .; J: TRBJ2-2; size: once; CDR3: CASGLPLVPELFF; DNA: TGTGCTAGTGGTTTGCCCCTTGTCCCCGAGCTGTTTTTT
V: TRBV15; D: TRBD1; J: TRBJ1-2; size: .; CDR3: CATSAPGAFGTGYGYTF; DNA: TGTGCCACCAGCGCTCCCGGTGCTTTCGGGACAGGATATGGCTACACCTTC
V: TRBV24-1; D: .; J: TRBJ1-2; size: .; CDR3: CATSEDTNYGYTF; DNA: TGTGCCACCAGTGAAGACACCAACTATGGCTACACCTTC
V: TRBV5-1; D: TRBD1; J: TRBJ1-3; size: .; CDR3: CASSYEPRTGGSVGNTIYF; DNA: TGCGCCAGCAGCTACGAGCCCCGGACAGGGGGAAGTGTTGGAAACACCATATATTTT
V: TRBV7-9; D: TRBD1; J: TRBJ1-1; size: .; CDR3: CASSFGDRGNTEAFF; DNA: TGTGCCAGCAGCTTTGGCGACAGGGGGAACACTGAAGCTTTCTTT
V: TRBV28; D: TRBD1; J: TRBJ1-1; size: .; CDR3: CASRPRTGMGTEAFF; DNA: TGTGCCAGCAGGCCCAGGACAGGGATGGGCACTGAAGCTTTCTTT
V: TRBV29-1; D: .; J: TRBJ1-3; size: .; CDR3: CSVAGSGTSGNTIYF; DNA: TGCAGCGTGGCGGGCAGCGGGACCTCTGGAAACACCATATATTTT
V: TRBV11-3; D: TRBD2; J: TRBJ2-5; size: few; CDR3: CASETSGVGETQYF; DNA: TGTGCCAGTGAAACTAGCGGTGTTGGGGAGACCCAGTACTTC
V: TRBV7-2; D: TRBD2; J: TRBJ2-5; size: .; CDR3: CASSLPGAGGNLETQYF; DNA: TGTGCCAGCAGCCTGCCAGGAGCGGGGGGGAATCTGGAGACCCAGTACTTC
V: TRBV3-1/TRBV3-2; D: .; J: TRBJ1-2; size: .; CDR3: CASSPASGGYTF; DNA: TGTGCCAGCAGCCCCGCCTCAGGTGGCTACACCTTC
V: TRBV19; D: TRBD1; J: TRBJ1-4; size: once; CDR3: CASSTRTGPTNEKLFF; DNA: TGTGCCAGTAGTACAAGGACAGGGCCCACTAATGAAAAACTGTTTTTT
V: TRBV2; D: .; J: TRBJ2-7; size: .; CDR3: CASSENNGPGKQYF; DNA: TGTGCCAGCAGTGAGAACAACGGACCGGGAAAGCAGTACTTC
V: TRBV6-5; D: .; J: TRBJ1-1; size: .; CDR3: CASSLQDNTEAFF; DNA: TGTGCCAGCAGTCTCCAGGATAACACTGAAGCTTTCTTT
V: TRBV10-3; D: TRBD1; J: TRBJ1-4; size: .; CDR3: CATLSPTGLGSADEKLFF; DNA: TGTGCTACCCTGAGCCCGACAGGGCTCGGGAGCGCAGATGAAAAACTGTTTTTT
V: TRBV6-5; D: TRBD2; J: TRBJ2-1; size: .; CDR3: CASGVTSGFNEQFF; DNA: TGTGCCAGCGGGGTCACTAGCGGCTTCAATGAGCAGTTCTTC
V: TRBV29-1; D: .; J: TRBJ2-3; size: .; CDR3: CSGGLDLGDTQYF; DNA: TGCAGCGGCGGACTGGATCTGGGTGATACGCAGTATTTT
V: TRBV2; D: .; J: TRBJ1-2; size: .; CDR3: CASNVANYGYTF; DNA: TGTGCCAGCAACGTAGCTAACTATGGCTACACCTTC
V: TRBV3-1/TRBV3-2; D: TRBD1; J: TRBJ2-5; size: .; CDR3: CASSQPTGEETQYF; DNA: TGTGCCAGCAGCCAACCGACAGGGGAAGAGACCCAGTACTTC
V: TRBV7-8; D: .; J: TRBJ2-1; size: .; CDR3: CASSLARDSGGNNEQFF; DNA: TGTGCCAGCAGCTTAGCAAGGGATAGCGGAGGAAACAATGAGCAGTTCTTC